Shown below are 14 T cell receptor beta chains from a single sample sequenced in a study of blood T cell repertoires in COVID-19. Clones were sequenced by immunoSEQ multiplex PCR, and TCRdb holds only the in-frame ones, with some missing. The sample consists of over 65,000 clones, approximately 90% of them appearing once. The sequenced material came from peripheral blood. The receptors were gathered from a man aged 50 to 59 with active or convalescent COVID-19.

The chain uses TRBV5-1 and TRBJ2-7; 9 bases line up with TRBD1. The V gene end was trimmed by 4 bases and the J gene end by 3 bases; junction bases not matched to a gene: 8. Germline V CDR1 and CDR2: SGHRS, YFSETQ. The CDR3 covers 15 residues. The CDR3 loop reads CASSETGGFNYEQYF. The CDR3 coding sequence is TGCGCCAGCAGCGAGACAGGGGGGTTCAACTACGAGCAGTACTTC.

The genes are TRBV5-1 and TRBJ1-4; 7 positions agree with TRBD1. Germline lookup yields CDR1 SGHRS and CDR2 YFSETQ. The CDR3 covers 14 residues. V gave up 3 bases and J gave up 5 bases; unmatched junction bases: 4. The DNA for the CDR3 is TGCGCCAGCAGCTCTGGGACAGCAAATGAAAAACTGTTTTTT. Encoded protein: CASSSGTANEKLFF.

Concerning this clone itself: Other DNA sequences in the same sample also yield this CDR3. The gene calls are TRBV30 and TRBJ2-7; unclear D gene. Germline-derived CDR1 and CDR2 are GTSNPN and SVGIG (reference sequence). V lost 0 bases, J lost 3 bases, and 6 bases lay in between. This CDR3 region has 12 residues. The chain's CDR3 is CAWSVSGYEQYF. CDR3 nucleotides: TGTGCCTGGAGTGTATCGGGCTACGAGCAGTACTTC.

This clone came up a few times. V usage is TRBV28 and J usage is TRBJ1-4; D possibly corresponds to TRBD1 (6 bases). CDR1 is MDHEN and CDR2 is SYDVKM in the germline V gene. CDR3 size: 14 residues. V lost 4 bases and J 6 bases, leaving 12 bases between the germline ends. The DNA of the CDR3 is TGTGCCAGCAGTTACCGGGACAACCATGAAAAACTGTTTTTT. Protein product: CASSYRDNHEKLFF.

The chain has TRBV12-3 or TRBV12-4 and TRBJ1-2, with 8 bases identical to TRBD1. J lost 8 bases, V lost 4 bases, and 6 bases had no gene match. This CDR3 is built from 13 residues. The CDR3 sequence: CASSSGQGRGYTF. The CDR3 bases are TGTGCCAGCAGTTCAGGACAGGGCCGGGGCTACACCTTC.

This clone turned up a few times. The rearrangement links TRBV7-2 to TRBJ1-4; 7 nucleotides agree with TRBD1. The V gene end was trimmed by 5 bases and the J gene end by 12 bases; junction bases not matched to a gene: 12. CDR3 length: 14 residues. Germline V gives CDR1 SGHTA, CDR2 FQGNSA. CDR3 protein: CASSPWTGRGQLFF. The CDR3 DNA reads TGTGCCAGCAGCCCCTGGACAGGTCGGGGCCAACTGTTTTTT.

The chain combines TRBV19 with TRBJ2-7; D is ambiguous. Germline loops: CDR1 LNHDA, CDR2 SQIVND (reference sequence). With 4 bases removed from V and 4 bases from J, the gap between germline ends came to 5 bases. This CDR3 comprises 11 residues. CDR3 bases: TGTGCCAGTAGTACTGCGTACGAGCAGTACTTC. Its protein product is CASSTAYEQYF.

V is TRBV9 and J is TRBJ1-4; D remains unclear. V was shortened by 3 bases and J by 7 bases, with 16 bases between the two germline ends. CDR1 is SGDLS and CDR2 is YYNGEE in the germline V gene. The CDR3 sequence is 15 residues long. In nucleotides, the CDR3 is TGTGCCAGCAGCGCAGCCTTCGGAGGCGGTGAAAAACTGTTTTTT. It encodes CASSAAFGGGEKLFF.

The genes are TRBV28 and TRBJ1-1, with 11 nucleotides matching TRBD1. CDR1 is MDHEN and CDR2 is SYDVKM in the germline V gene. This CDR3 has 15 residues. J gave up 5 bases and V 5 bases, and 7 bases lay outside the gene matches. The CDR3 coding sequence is TGTGCCAGCAGTACACCGGGACAGGGGGTTACTGAAGCTTTCTTT. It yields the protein CASSTPGQGVTEAFF.

CDR3 sequence reads: CAISESLTSGDTQYF. CDR3 nucleotide sequence: TGTGCCATCAGTGAGTCCCTGACTAGCGGAGATACGCAGTATTTT. J is TRBJ2-3 and V is TRBV10-3, with 9 bases identical to TRBD2. The V and J ends lost 0 bases and 5 bases, in that order; junction bases with no gene match: 3. The CDR3 length is 15 residues. Per germline, CDR1 ENHRY and CDR2 SYGVKD.

The CDR3 reads CASSQPGVYEQFF. CDR3 nucleotide sequence: TGCGCCAGCAGCCAACCAGGGGTCTATGAGCAGTTCTTC. J is TRBJ2-1 and V is TRBV4-1; D might be TRBD1 (6 bases). Germline CDR1 MGHRA, CDR2 YSYEKL. Deletions cut 2 bases from V and 8 bases from J, with 10 bases between. This CDR3 spans 13 amino acids.

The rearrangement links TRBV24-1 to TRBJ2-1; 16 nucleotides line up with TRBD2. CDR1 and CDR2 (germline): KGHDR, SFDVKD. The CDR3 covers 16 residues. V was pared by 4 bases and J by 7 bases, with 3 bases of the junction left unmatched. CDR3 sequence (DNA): TGTGCCACCAGTGACTCGGGACTAGCGGGGGGGAATGAGCAGTTCTTC. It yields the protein CATSDSGLAGGNEQFF.

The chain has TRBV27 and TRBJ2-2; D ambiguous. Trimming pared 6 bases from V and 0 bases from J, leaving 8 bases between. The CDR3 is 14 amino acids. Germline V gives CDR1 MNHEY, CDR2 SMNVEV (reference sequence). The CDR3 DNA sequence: TGTGCCAGCAGGCTCGCGTCGAACACCGGGGAGCTGTTTTTT. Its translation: CASRLASNTGELFF.

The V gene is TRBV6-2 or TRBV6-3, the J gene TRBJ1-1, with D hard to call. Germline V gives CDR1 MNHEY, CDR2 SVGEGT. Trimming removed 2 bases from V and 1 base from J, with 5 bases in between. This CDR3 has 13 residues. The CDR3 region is CASSYTRNTEAFF. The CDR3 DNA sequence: TGTGCCAGCAGTTACACAAGGAACACTGAAGCTTTCTTT.